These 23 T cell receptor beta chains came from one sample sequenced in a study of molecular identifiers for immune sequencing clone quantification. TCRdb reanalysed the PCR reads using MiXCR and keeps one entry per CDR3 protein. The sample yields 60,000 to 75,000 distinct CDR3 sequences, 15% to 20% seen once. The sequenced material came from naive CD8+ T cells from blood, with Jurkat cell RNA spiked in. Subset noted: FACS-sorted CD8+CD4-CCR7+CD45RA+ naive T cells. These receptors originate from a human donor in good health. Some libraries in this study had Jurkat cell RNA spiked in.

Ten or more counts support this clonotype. The CDR3 is CASSFGAAEAQYF. DNA for the CDR3: TGTGCCAGCAGTTTCGGGGCGGCGGAGGCGCAGTATTTT. V is TRBV12-3 or TRBV12-4 and J is TRBJ2-3; either TRBD1 or TRBD2 may fit D (5 bases each). V was shortened by 3 bases and J by 10 bases, with 14 bases between the two germline ends. The CDR3 extends over 13 amino acids.

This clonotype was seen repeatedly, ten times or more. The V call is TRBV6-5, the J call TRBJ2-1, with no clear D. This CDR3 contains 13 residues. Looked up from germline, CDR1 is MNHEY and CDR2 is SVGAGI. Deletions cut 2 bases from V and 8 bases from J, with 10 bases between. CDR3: CASSYPTLDEQFF. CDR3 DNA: TGTGCCAGCAGTTACCCGACTCTGGATGAGCAGTTCTTC.

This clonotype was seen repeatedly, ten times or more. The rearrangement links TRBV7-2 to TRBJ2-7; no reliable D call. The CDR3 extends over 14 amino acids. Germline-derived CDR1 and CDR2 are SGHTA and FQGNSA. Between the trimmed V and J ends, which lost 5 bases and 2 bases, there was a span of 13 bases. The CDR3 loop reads CASSRSSSPYEQYF. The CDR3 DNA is TGTGCCAGCAGCCGATCGAGCAGCCCCTACGAGCAGTACTTC.

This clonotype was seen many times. CDR3 sequence (DNA): TGTGCCAGCAGCTTGGCAGGGTTAAGCACAGATACGCAGTATTTT. Its translation is CASSLAGLSTDTQYF. The genes are TRBV7-6 and TRBJ2-3; D may be TRBD1 (5 bases). V gave up 3 bases and J gave up 0 bases, with 10 bases separating them. The germline V gene has CDR1 SGHVS and CDR2 FNYEAQ. CDR3 size: 15 residues.

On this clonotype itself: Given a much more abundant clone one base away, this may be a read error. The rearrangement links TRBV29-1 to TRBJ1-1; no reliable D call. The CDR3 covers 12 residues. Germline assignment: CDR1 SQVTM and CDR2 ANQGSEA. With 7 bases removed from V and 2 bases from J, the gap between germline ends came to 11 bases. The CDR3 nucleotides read TGCAGCGGTGAGGAGGGAAACACTGAAGCTTTCTTT. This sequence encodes CSGEEGNTEAFF.

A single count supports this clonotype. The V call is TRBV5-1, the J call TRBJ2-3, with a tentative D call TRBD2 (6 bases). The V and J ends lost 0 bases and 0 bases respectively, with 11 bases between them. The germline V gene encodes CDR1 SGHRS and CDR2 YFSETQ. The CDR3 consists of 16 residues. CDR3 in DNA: TGCGCCAGCAGCTTGGGCAGGAGGGCCAGCACAGATACGCAGTATTTT. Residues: CASSLGRRASTDTQYF.

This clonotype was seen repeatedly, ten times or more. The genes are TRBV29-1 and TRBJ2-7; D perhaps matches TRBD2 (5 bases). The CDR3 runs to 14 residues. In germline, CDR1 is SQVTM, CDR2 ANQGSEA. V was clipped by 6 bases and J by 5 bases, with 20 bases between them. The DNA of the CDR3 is TGCAGCGTACATCGCGGGTCCTTTTATGACGAGCAGTACTTC. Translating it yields CSVHRGSFYDEQYF.

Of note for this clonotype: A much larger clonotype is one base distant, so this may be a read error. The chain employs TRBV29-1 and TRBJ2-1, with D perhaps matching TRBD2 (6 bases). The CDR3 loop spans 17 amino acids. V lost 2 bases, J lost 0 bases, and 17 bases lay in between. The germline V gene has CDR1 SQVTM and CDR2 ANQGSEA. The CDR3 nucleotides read TGCAGCGTTGAAAACCTTAAAGCGGGTAGCTCCTACAATGAGCAGTTCTTC. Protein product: CSVENLKAGSSYNEQFF.

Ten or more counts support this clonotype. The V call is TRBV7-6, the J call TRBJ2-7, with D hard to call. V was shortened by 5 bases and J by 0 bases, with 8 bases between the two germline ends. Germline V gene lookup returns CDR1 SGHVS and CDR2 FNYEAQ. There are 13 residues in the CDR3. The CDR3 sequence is CASSPPDSYEQYF. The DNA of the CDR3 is TGTGCCAGCAGCCCGCCCGACTCCTACGAGCAGTACTTC.

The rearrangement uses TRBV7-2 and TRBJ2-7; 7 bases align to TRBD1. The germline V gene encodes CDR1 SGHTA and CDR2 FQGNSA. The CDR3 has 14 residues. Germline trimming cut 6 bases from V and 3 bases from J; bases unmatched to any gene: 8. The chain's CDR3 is CASSWGQLYYEQYF. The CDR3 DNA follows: TGTGCCAGCAGTTGGGGACAGCTTTACTACGAGCAGTACTTC.

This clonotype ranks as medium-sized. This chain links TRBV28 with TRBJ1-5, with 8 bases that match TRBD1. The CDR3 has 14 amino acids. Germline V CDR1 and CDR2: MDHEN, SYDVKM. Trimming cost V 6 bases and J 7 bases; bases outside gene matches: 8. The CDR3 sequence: CASRGDRLIQPQHF. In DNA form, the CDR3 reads TGTGCCAGCAGGGGGGACAGGTTGATCCAGCCCCAGCATTTT.

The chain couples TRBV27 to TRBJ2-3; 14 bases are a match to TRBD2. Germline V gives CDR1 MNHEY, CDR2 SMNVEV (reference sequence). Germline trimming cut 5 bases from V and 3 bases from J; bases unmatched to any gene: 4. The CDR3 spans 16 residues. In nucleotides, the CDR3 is TGTGCCAGCAGTCCGGGACTAGCGGGAGCAACAGATACGCAGTATTTT. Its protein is CASSPGLAGATDTQYF.

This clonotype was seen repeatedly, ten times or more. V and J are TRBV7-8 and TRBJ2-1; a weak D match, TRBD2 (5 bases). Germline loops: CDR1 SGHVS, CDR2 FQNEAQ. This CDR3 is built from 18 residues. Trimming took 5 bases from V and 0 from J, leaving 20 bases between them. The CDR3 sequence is CASSPLQSAVGSYNEQFF. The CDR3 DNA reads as TGTGCCAGCAGCCCATTACAGTCAGCGGTTGGCTCCTACAATGAGCAGTTCTTC.

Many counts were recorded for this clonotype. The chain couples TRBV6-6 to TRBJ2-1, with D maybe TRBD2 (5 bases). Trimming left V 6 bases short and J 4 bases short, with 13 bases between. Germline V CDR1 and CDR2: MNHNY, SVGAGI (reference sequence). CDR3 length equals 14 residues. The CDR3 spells CASREGGYYNEQFF. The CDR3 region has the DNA TGTGCCAGCAGGGAAGGCGGGTATTACAATGAGCAGTTCTTC.

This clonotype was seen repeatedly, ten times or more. This chain's CDR3 is CASSQDPYEQYF. CDR3 coding DNA: TGTGCCAGCAGCCAAGATCCCTACGAGCAGTACTTC. The chain has TRBV14 and TRBJ2-7; no reliable D call. Looked up from germline, CDR1 is SGHDN and CDR2 is FVKESK. V lost 0 bases, J lost 2 bases, and 2 bases lay in between. The CDR3 spans 12 residues.

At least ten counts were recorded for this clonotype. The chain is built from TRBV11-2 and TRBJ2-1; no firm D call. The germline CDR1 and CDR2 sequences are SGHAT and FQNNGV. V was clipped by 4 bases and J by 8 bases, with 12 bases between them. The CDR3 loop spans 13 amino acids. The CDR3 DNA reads TGTGCCAGCAGCTCCTATGTCACCGATGAGCAGTTCTTC. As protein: CASSSYVTDEQFF.

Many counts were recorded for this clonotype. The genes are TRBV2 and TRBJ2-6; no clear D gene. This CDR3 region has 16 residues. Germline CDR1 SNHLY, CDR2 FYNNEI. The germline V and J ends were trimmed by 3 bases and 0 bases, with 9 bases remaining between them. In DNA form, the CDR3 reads TGTGCCAGCAGTGACCCCCGATTCTCTGGGGCCAACGTCCTGACTTTC. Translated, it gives CASSDPRFSGANVLTF. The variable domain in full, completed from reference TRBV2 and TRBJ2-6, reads EPEVTQTPSHQVTQMGQEVILRCVPISNHLYFYWYRQILGQKVEFLVSFYNNEISEKSEIFDDQFSVERPDGSNFTLKIRSTKLEDSAMYFCASSDPRFSGANVLTFGAGSRLTVL.

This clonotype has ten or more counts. The CDR3 DNA is TGTGCCGTTCAACGGGACTTAGTCTACAATGAGCAGTTCTTC. Translating gives CAVQRDLVYNEQFF. This chain links TRBV2 with TRBJ2-1; D is perhaps TRBD2 (6 bases). With 11 bases removed from V and 3 bases from J, the gap between germline ends came to 17 bases. CDR3 length: 14 residues. Looked up from germline, CDR1 is SNHLY and CDR2 is FYNNEI.

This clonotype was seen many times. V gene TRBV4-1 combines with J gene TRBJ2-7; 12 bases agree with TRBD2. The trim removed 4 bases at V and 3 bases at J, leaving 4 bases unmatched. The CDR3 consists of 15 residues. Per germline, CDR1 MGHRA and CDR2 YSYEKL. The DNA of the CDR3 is TGCGCCAGCAGCCTCCTGACTAGCGGGAGCTACGAGCAGTACTTC. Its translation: CASSLLTSGSYEQYF.

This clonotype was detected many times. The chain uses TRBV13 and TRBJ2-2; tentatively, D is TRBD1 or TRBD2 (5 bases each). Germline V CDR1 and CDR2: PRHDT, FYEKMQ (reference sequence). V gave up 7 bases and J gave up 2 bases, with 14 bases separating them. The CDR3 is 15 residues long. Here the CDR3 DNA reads TGTGCCAGCACCCTGGGACCTATTAACACCGGGGAGCTGTTTTTT. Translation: CASTLGPINTGELFF. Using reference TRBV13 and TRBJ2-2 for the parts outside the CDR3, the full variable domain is AAGVIQSPRHLIKEKRETATLKCYPIPRHDTVYWYQQGPGQDPQFLISFYEKMQSDKGSIPDRFSAQQFSDYHSELNMSSLELGDSALYFCASTLGPINTGELFFGEGSRLTVL.

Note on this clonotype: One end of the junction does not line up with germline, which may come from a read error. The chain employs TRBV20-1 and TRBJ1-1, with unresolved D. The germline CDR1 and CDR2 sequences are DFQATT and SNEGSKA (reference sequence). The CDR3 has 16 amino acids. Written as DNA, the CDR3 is TGCGGTGCTAGAGATTCGTGGAGAAAAATGGACACTGAAGCTTTCTTT. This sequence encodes CGARDSWRKMDTEAFF.

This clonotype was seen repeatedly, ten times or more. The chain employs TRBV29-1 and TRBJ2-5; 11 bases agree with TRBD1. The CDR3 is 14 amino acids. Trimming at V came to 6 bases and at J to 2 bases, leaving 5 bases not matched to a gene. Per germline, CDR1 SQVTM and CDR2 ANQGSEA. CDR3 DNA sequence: TGCAGCGTCGAGGACAGGGGGCTTCAAGAGACCCAGTACTTC. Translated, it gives CSVEDRGLQETQYF.

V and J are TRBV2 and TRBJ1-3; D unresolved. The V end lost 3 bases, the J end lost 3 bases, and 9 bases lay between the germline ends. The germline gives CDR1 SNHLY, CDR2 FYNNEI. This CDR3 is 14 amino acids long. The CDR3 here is CASSDGLLGNTIYF. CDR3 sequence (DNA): TGTGCCAGCAGTGACGGGCTACTTGGAAACACCATATATTTT.